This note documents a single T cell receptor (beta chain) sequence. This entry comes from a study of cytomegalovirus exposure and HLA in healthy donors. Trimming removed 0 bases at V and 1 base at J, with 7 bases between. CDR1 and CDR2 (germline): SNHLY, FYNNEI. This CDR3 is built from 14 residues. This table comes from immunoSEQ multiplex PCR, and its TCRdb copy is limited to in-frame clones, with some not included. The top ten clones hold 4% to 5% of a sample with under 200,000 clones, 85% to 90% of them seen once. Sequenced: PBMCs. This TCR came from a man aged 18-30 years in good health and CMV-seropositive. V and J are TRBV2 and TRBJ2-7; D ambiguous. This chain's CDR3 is CASSEAEQSYEQYF. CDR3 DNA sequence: TGTGCCAGCAGTGAAGCGGAACAGTCCTACGAGCAGTACTTC.